The 29 T cell receptor beta chains given below trace back to one sample, sequenced in a study of cytotoxic CD8 clonotypes in ibrutinib-treated CLL. This table comes from immunoSEQ multiplex PCR, and its TCRdb copy is limited to in-frame clones, with some not included. The sample includes just over 200,000 clones, 70% of them seen just once. Source: PBMCs, taken after 12 months of ibrutinib treatment. Receptor source: a human donor with chronic lymphocytic leukemia.

V usage is TRBV9 and J usage is TRBJ1-2, with 8 bases aligning to TRBD1. From germline, CDR1 is SGDLS and CDR2 YYNGEE. The CDR3 runs to 13 residues. V was pared by 4 bases and J by 4 bases, with 3 bases of the junction left unmatched. CDR3 DNA: TGTGCCAGCAGCCCCGACAGGGGCTATGGCTACACCTTC. Translation: CASSPDRGYGYTF.

This clone was seen a few times. The gene calls are TRBV2 and TRBJ2-4, with a possible D match to TRBD2 (6 bases). This CDR3 contains 11 residues. Germline V lookup: CDR1 SNHLY, CDR2 FYNNEI. Trimming removed 7 bases at V and 12 bases at J, with 13 bases between. This chain's CDR3 is CASTERTTQYF. The CDR3 nucleotides are TGTGCCAGCACCGAACGGACTACTCAGTACTTC.

The chain has TRBV6-5 and TRBJ2-3; a weak D match, TRBD2 (7 bases). Trimming shortened V by 8 bases and J by 3 bases, and 15 bases separated the two germline ends. The germline V gene encodes CDR1 MNHEY and CDR2 SVGAGI. CDR3 length: 14 residues. For the CDR3, the DNA is TGTGCCAGCTCCCTGGGGGGGCCGACAGATACGCAGTATTTT. The encoded protein is CASSLGGPTDTQYF.

The V call is TRBV4-1, the J call TRBJ2-7, with D perhaps TRBD1 (7 bases). There are 15 residues in the CDR3. The germline gives CDR1 MGHRA, CDR2 YSYEKL. Trimming cost V 0 bases and J 6 bases, with 15 bases left between them. CDR3 nucleotide sequence: TGCGCCAGCAGCCAAGATTTCCAGGGGGGACGCGAGCAGTACTTC. Its translation is CASSQDFQGGREQYF.

The genes are TRBV5-5 and TRBJ1-5, with D maybe TRBD1 (5 bases). Germline-derived CDR1 and CDR2 are SGHKS and YYEKEE (reference sequence). This CDR3 contains 16 residues. The germline V and J ends were trimmed by 0 bases and 6 bases, with 16 bases remaining between them. CDR3 protein: CASSLGGSARGQPQHF. The CDR3 DNA sequence: TGTGCCAGCAGCTTGGGTGGCAGCGCTAGGGGTCAGCCCCAGCATTTT. Based on the CDR3 plus reference TRBV5-5 and TRBJ1-5, the full variable domain is DAGVTQSPTHLIKTRGQQVTLRCSPISGHKSVSWYQQVLGQGPQFIFQYYEKEERGRGNFPDRFSARQFPNYSSELNVNALLLGDSALYLCASSLGGSARGQPQHFGDGTRLSIL.

The chain combines TRBV4-1 with TRBJ2-1; 10 positions agree with TRBD2. The germline CDR1 and CDR2 sequences are MGHRA and YSYEKL. This CDR3 has 17 amino acids. Trimming cost V 1 base and J 5 bases; bases outside gene matches: 8. DNA for the CDR3: TGCGCCAGCAGCCAAGGTTCTAGCGGGGGTCCTCACAATGAGCAGTTCTTC. The encoded protein is CASSQGSSGGPHNEQFF.

The gene calls are TRBV13 and TRBJ2-4; D possibly matches TRBD1 or TRBD2 (5 bases each). Trimming removed 2 bases at V and 5 bases at J, with 7 bases between. The CDR3 contains 13 residues. In germline, CDR1 is PRHDT, CDR2 FYEKMQ (reference sequence). The CDR3 DNA reads as TGTGCCAGCAGCTTAAGAGGGGAAAACATTCAGTACTTC. Translation gives CASSLRGENIQYF.

CDR3: CASRTLSGRKYEQYF. DNA of the CDR3: TGTGCCAGCAGGACCCTTAGCGGGAGGAAATACGAGCAGTACTTC. This chain uses TRBV2 with TRBJ2-7; 10 nucleotides line up with TRBD2. The germline gives CDR1 SNHLY, CDR2 FYNNEI. The CDR3 length is 15 residues. Germline trimming cut 6 bases from V and 4 bases from J; bases unmatched to any gene: 9.

The rearrangement joins TRBV5-1 to TRBJ2-5; 9 bases line up with TRBD2. J was trimmed by 1 base and V by 3 bases; bases with no gene match: 7. From germline, CDR1 is SGHRS and CDR2 YFSETQ. The CDR3 extends over 16 amino acids. The CDR3 is CASSSTGLAFQETQYF. The CDR3 bases are TGCGCCAGCAGCTCGACGGGACTAGCTTTCCAAGAGACCCAGTACTTC.

The genes are TRBV19 and TRBJ1-1; D remains ambiguous. The CDR3 loop spans 15 amino acids. V lost 3 bases and J 2 bases, leaving 13 bases between the germline ends. Germline V gene sequence: CDR1 LNHDA, CDR2 SQIVND (reference sequence). The CDR3 protein is CASSMARRRNTEAFF. CDR3 sequence (DNA): TGTGCCAGTAGTATGGCACGGAGAAGAAACACTGAAGCTTTCTTT.

This chain uses TRBV4-2 with TRBJ2-1; D may correspond to TRBD1 or TRBD2 (6 bases each). CDR3 size: 20 residues. V dropped 3 bases and J dropped 0 bases, with 24 bases sitting between them. Per germline, CDR1 LGHNA and CDR2 YNFKEQ. CDR3 sequence: CASSQTSQGVLGASYNEQFF. In nucleotides, the CDR3 is TGTGCCAGCAGCCAGACTAGTCAGGGAGTCCTGGGGGCCTCCTACAATGAGCAGTTCTTC.

The chain carries TRBV4-2 and TRBJ1-6; TRBD1 matches 9 bases. Trimming took 4 bases from V and 8 from J; bases not matched to a gene: 3. Per the germline V gene, CDR1 is LGHNA and CDR2 is YNFKEQ. This CDR3 has 14 residues. The CDR3 here is CASSRDREDSPLHF. Here the CDR3 DNA reads TGTGCCAGCAGCCGGGACAGGGAAGATTCACCCCTCCACTTT.

A single count supports this clone. V gene TRBV9 combines with J gene TRBJ2-7; no reliable D call. The germline CDR1 and CDR2 sequences are SGDLS and YYNGEE. This CDR3 contains 14 residues. The V and J ends lost 0 bases and 5 bases respectively, with 12 bases between them. The CDR3 DNA follows: TGTGCCAGCAGCGTAGGTTGGGTGTCGGACGAGCAGTACTTC. Residues: CASSVGWVSDEQYF.

This clone turned up a few times. CDR3 DNA: TGTGCCAGCAGTATCCCGGACAGAGATGAAGCTTTCTTT. Amino acid sequence: CASSIPDRDEAFF. The chain uses TRBV6-5 and TRBJ1-1; maybe TRBD1 (6 bases). With 5 bases removed from V and 7 bases from J, the gap between germline ends came to 14 bases. The length of the CDR3 is 13 residues. Germline V gene lookup returns CDR1 MNHEY and CDR2 SVGAGI.

The count of this clone is one. The chain couples TRBV28 to TRBJ1-1, with 10 bases lining up with TRBD1. CDR3 length: 15 residues. Germline CDR1 MDHEN, CDR2 SYDVKM. V gave up 2 bases and J gave up 8 bases; unmatched junction bases: 8. This CDR3 is CASSLSATGGREAFF. CDR3 sequence (DNA): TGTGCCAGCAGTTTAAGCGCGACAGGGGGCAGGGAAGCTTTCTTT.

The chain is built from TRBV4-2 and TRBJ2-5; 11 positions match TRBD2. The CDR3 totals 16 residues. Germline CDR1 and CDR2: LGHNA and YNFKEQ. V was pared by 1 base and J by 3 bases, with 4 bases of the junction left unmatched. The CDR3 sequence is CASSQGSGGAEETQYF. The CDR3 coding sequence is TGTGCCAGCAGCCAAGGTAGCGGGGGGGCCGAAGAGACCCAGTACTTC.

The chain couples TRBV19 to TRBJ1-2, with 8 bases matching TRBD1. The germline CDR1 and CDR2 sequences are LNHDA and SQIVND (reference sequence). V lost 6 bases, J lost 4 bases, and 7 bases stayed unmatched. The CDR3 covers 14 residues. In DNA, the CDR3 is TGTGCCAGTAGCACCGGACAGGGTGGCTATGGCTACACCTTC. Its translation: CASSTGQGGYGYTF.

This chain uses TRBV7-9 with TRBJ1-1; D gene uncertain. From germline, CDR1 is SEHNR and CDR2 FQNEAQ (reference sequence). The CDR3 runs to 12 residues. V was trimmed by 7 bases and J by 1 base, leaving 7 bases between them. The CDR3 sequence: CASNWGNTEAFF. CDR3 sequence (DNA): TGTGCCAGCAACTGGGGGAACACTGAAGCTTTCTTT.

This clone came up many times. The J gene is TRBJ1-5, the V gene TRBV28; perhaps TRBD1 as D (5 bases). Germline CDR1 MDHEN, CDR2 SYDVKM. CDR3 length: 14 amino acids. The germline V and J ends were trimmed by 1 base and 2 bases, with 6 bases remaining between them. The CDR3, as DNA: TGTGCCAGCAGTTTATCGGGGGGCAATCAGCCCCAGCATTTT. Protein product: CASSLSGGNQPQHF.

The chain is built from TRBV18 and TRBJ1-2, with 11 bases identical to TRBD1. In germline, CDR1 is KGHSH, CDR2 LQKENI. The CDR3 is 16 amino acids. Trimming took 4 bases from V and 2 from J; bases not matched to a gene: 6. This CDR3 is CASSHYGTGGNYGYTF. The CDR3, as DNA: TGTGCCAGCTCACACTACGGGACAGGGGGAAACTATGGCTACACCTTC.

In this sample, this clone turned up a few times. Here the CDR3 DNA reads TGTGCCAGCAATCGTCAGCCCCAGCATTTT. It translates to CASNRQPQHF. This sequence joins TRBV28 and TRBJ1-5, with D unresolved. CDR3 length equals 10 residues. Trimming removed 7 bases at V and 6 bases at J, with 4 bases between. Germline V gives CDR1 MDHEN, CDR2 SYDVKM. Variable domain in full (rest from reference TRBV28 and TRBJ1-5): DVKVTQSSRYLVKRTGEKVFLECVQDMDHENMFWYRQDPGLGLRLIYFSYDVKMKEKGDIPEGYSVSREKKERFSLILESASTNQTSMYLCASNRQPQHFGDGTRLSIL.

The V call is TRBV29-1, the J call TRBJ2-1; D remains ambiguous. Germline CDR1 reads SQVTM; CDR2 reads ANQGSEA. The CDR3 spans 11 residues. Trimming left V 3 bases short and J 10 bases short, with 10 bases between. This chain's CDR3 is CSVEMGYEQFF. In DNA, the CDR3 is TGCAGCGTTGAGATGGGGTACGAGCAGTTCTTC.

This clone came up a few times. The DNA for the CDR3 is TGCGCCAGCAGCCATCCTAAAGGGGCGGGCACCGGGGAGCTGTTTTTT. Its translation is CASSHPKGAGTGELFF. This chain joins TRBV4-1 and TRBJ2-2; D could derive from TRBD1 or TRBD2 (5 bases each). V was trimmed by 3 bases and J by 4 bases, leaving 15 bases between them. The CDR3 contains 16 residues. Germline CDR1 reads MGHRA; CDR2 reads YSYEKL.

The chain has TRBV5-4 and TRBJ2-3; D gene unclear. Germline V lookup: CDR1 SGHNT, CDR2 YYREEE (reference sequence). Trimming stripped 5 bases from V and 0 bases from J, with 7 bases between. The CDR3 spans 13 residues. CDR3 sequence (DNA): TGTGCCAGCAGTTACAGTAGCACAGATACGCAGTATTTT. Translation: CASSYSSTDTQYF. Full variable domain (outside the CDR3, taken from reference TRBV5-4 and TRBJ2-3): ETGVTQSPTHLIKTRGQQVTLRCSSQSGHNTVSWYQQALGQGPQFIFQYYREEENGRGNFPPRFSGLQFPNYSSELNVNALELDDSALYLCASSYSSTDTQYFGPGTRLTVL.

The chain joins TRBV6-1 to TRBJ1-1; D is unresolved. Germline CDR1 is MNHNS and CDR2 is SASEGT. V lost 8 bases and J 0 bases, leaving 16 bases between the germline ends. This CDR3 is 15 amino acids long. CDR3 nucleotide sequence: TGTGCCAGCCTCATCGACGGTTCTATGAACACTGAAGCTTTCTTT. Translated: CASLIDGSMNTEAFF.

This clone was counted a few times. The J gene is TRBJ1-6, the V gene TRBV6-1; TRBD1 matches at 7 bases. Germline values: CDR1 MNHNS, CDR2 SASEGT. Losses at the gene ends were 6 bases for V and 4 bases for J; bases not matched to a gene: 3. The CDR3 covers 14 residues. CDR3 DNA: TGTGCCAGCAGCGGGGGACAGTATAATTCACCCCTCCACTTT. Amino acids: CASSGGQYNSPLHF.

J is TRBJ2-7 and V is TRBV6-5; D ambiguous. The germline gives CDR1 MNHEY, CDR2 SVGAGI. The CDR3 has 13 residues. The ends were cut back, 7 bases at V and 0 bases at J, with 10 bases in the middle. The CDR3 DNA is TGTGCCAGCACCCAAGAGAGCTCCTACGAGCAGTACTTC. Translating it yields CASTQESSYEQYF.

This clone appeared once. The CDR3, as DNA: TGTGCCAGCGACAGCGCTTCAGGGGAGCAGTACTTC. Its translation is CASDSASGEQYF. The J gene is TRBJ2-7, the V gene TRBV28, with D maybe TRBD1 (5 bases). Trimming stripped 8 bases from V and 7 bases from J, with 15 bases between. The CDR3 is 12 residues long. Germline assignment: CDR1 MDHEN and CDR2 SYDVKM.

Points on this clone: The same CDR3 is also encoded by other DNA sequences in this sample. This chain's CDR3 is CASSPRTGSYEQYF. The DNA of the CDR3 is TGTGCCAGCTCACCACGGACAGGGTCCTACGAGCAGTACTTC. The chain joins TRBV18 to TRBJ2-7; 8 nucleotides line up with TRBD1. This CDR3 spans 14 amino acids. CDR1 and CDR2 (germline): KGHSH, LQKENI. V dropped 1 base and J dropped 1; count of bases not matched to a gene: 0.